These T cell receptor beta chains were read from a single sample in a study of T-cell reconstitution after alpha-beta-depleted transplantation in children. TCRdb passed the PCR reads through MiXCR, listing each CDR3 protein once. This table holds approximately 130,000 distinct CDR3 sequences, around a tenth found once. The input for sequencing was PBMCs, mostly from graft donor cells, taken 180 days after TCRalphabeta/CD19-depleted stem cell transplant. Receptors originate from a girl less than two years old who had a stem cell transplant for combined immunodeficiency, so the T cells may come from the graft donor. Each CDR3 is given with its conserved first and last residue. Each record gives: D gene, V gene, CDR3 length, clone size, J gene, CDR3 protein, CDR3 DNA. D genes are given only for firm matches. Rows give clone size only sometimes, using once, few, many, or a class for an expanded clone.

D: .
V: TRBV4-3
length: 16
size: few
J: TRBJ2-3
CDR3: CASSQDVEGGTDTQYF
DNA: TGCGCCAGCAGCCAAGATGTGGAGGGGGGGACAGATACGCAGTATTTT

D: TRBD1
V: TRBV12-5
length: 15
size: .
J: TRBJ2-2
CDR3: CASVSGTGNTGELFF
DNA: TGTGCTAGTGTTTCCGGGACAGGAAACACCGGGGAGCTGTTTTTT

D: .
V: TRBV29-1
length: 15
size: few
J: TRBJ1-3
CDR3: CSVVGILDSGNTIYF
DNA: TGCAGCGTTGTCGGCATCCTTGACTCTGGAAACACCATATATTTT

D: .
V: TRBV5-1
length: 13
size: many
J: TRBJ2-2
CDR3: CASSLAFTGELFF
DNA: TGCGCCAGCAGCTTGGCCTTCACCGGGGAGCTGTTTTTT

D: .
V: TRBV20-1
length: 13
size: few
J: TRBJ2-7
CDR3: CSANKDRSYEQYF
DNA: TGCAGTGCTAACAAAGACAGGTCCTACGAGCAGTACTTC

D: .
V: TRBV4-3
length: 14
size: many
J: TRBJ2-7
CDR3: CASSQEYGSYEQYF
DNA: TGCGCCAGCAGCCAAGAATACGGGTCCTACGAGCAGTACTTC

D: .
V: TRBV27
length: 16
size: few
J: TRBJ1-1
CDR3: CASSLWGGRMNTEAFF
DNA: TGTGCCAGCAGTTTATGGGGGGGCCGCATGAACACTGAAGCTTTCTTT

D: TRBD1
V: TRBV20-1
length: 15
size: few
J: TRBJ2-3
CDR3: CSAQGAGLFADTQYF
DNA: TGCAGTGCTCAGGGGGCAGGGTTATTCGCAGATACGCAGTATTTT

D: .
V: TRBV29-1
length: 11
size: .
J: TRBJ2-5
CDR3: CSVAVQETQYF
DNA: TGCAGCGTTGCTGTGCAAGAGACCCAGTACTTC

D: .
V: TRBV12-3/TRBV12-4
length: 16
size: .
J: TRBJ2-1
CDR3: CASSLKGTGSGNEQFF
DNA: TGTGCCAGCAGTTTAAAGGGAACAGGGTCGGGAAATGAACAGTTCTTC

D: .
V: TRBV5-1
length: 13
size: .
J: TRBJ2-5
CDR3: CASSLDIQETQYF
DNA: TGCGCCAGCAGCTTGGACATCCAAGAGACCCAGTACTTC

D: TRBD1
V: TRBV5-1
length: 16
size: .
J: TRBJ1-4
CDR3: CASSPTGQGASEKLFF
DNA: TGCGCCAGCAGCCCCACCGGACAGGGGGCGAGTGAAAAACTGTTTTTT

D: TRBD2
V: TRBV7-2
length: 15
size: few
J: TRBJ2-1
CDR3: CASSVGLAGGLEQFF
DNA: TGTGCCAGCAGCGTGGGACTAGCGGGAGGGCTTGAGCAGTTCTTC

D: TRBD1
V: TRBV10-3
length: 15
size: many
J: TRBJ2-2
CDR3: CAIRDTRQGTGELFF
DNA: TGTGCCATCAGGGACACCAGACAGGGTACCGGGGAGCTGTTTTTT

D: .
V: TRBV5-1
length: 14
size: few
J: TRBJ2-7
CDR3: CASSRTDPAYEQYF
DNA: TGCGCCAGCAGCAGGACAGATCCAGCCTACGAGCAGTACTTC

D: .
V: TRBV10-3
length: 15
size: many
J: TRBJ1-6
CDR3: CAISDGVNYNSPLHF
DNA: TGTGCCATCAGTGACGGGGTTAACTATAATTCACCCCTCCACTTT

D: TRBD1
V: TRBV6-1
length: 15
size: .
J: TRBJ2-3
CDR3: CASSSPGQGGDTQYF
DNA: TGTGCCAGCAGCTCCCCGGGACAGGGCGGAGATACGCAGTATTTT

D: TRBD2
V: TRBV5-1
length: 15
size: .
J: TRBJ2-7
CDR3: CASSLLAGAYHEQYF
DNA: TGCGCCAGCAGCTTACTAGCGGGGGCTTACCACGAGCAGTACTTC